The source of this TCR beta chain is a study of cytomegalovirus exposure and HLA in healthy donors. Across the whole study: The study's early data release held roughly 91 million unique TCRs from HLA-typed donors.

This CDR3 spans 15 amino acids. Looked up from germline, CDR1 is SGHAT and CDR2 is FQDESV (reference sequence). The junction had 6 bases not matched to a gene; V was cut back by 1 base and J by 6 bases. PCR primers comprised 60 Vbeta and 13 Jbeta primers. TCRdb's table, derived via immunoSEQ multiplex PCR, lists solely in-frame clones and lacks some. The table for this sample gives 60,000 to 80,000 clones. V usage is TRBV11-1 and J usage is TRBJ2-5; TRBD1 matches 9 bases. This receptor was identified in a boy aged 10-17 years in good health and CMV-seronegative. What was sequenced was PBMCs. This CDR3 reads CASSLGTGVMQTQYF. The CDR3 DNA reads TGTGCCAGCAGCTTAGGGACAGGGGTTATGCAGACCCAGTACTTC.